A single sample gave rise to the 29 T cell receptor beta chains below, sequenced in a study of T cell responses to AZD1222 COVID-19 vaccine. TCRdb's copy holds only in-frame clones and misses some; the assay was immunoSEQ multiplex PCR. The sample shows nearly 90,000 clones, 75% to 90% of them seen only once. The specimen comprised peripheral blood, sampled 28 days after the second AZD1222 dose. Every receptor here comes from an adult who received the AZD1222 COVID-19 vaccine.

V is TRBV11-3 and J is TRBJ2-1; possibly TRBD2 for D (6 bases). The V end was cut by 1 base, the J end by 2 bases, with 12 bases between. The CDR3 contains 16 residues. Germline V lookup: CDR1 SGHNT, CDR2 YENEEA. The CDR3 protein is CASSLVGGVTYNEQFF. The CDR3 coding sequence is TGTGCCAGCAGCTTAGTTGGCGGGGTCACCTACAATGAGCAGTTCTTC.

This clone was recorded only once. The rearrangement links TRBV2 to TRBJ1-2, with a tentative D call TRBD1 (5 bases). Germline values: CDR1 SNHLY, CDR2 FYNNEI. V gave up 3 bases and J gave up 6 bases, with 17 bases separating them. The CDR3 has 15 residues. CDR3 sequence: CASSEARVVSDGYTF. CDR3 DNA sequence: TGTGCCAGCAGTGAGGCCAGGGTGGTTTCCGATGGCTACACCTTC. The complete variable domain, with remaining parts taken from reference TRBV2 and TRBJ1-2, reads EPEVTQTPSHQVTQMGQEVILRCVPISNHLYFYWYRQILGQKVEFLVSFYNNEISEKSEIFDDQFSVERPDGSNFTLKIRSTKLEDSAMYFCASSEARVVSDGYTFGSGTRLTVV.

This clone is a singleton in its sample. This chain joins TRBV28 and TRBJ2-1, with a possible D match to TRBD1 (5 bases). The ends were cut back, 11 bases at V and 1 base at J, with 18 bases in the middle. CDR3 size: 15 residues. Germline lookup yields CDR1 MDHEN and CDR2 SYDVKM. The CDR3, as DNA: TGTGCCGGACAAAGGGTGGGGTGGTCCTACAATGAGCAGTTCTTC. It specifies CAGQRVGWSYNEQFF.

The rearrangement uses TRBV4-2 and TRBJ1-1; D gene unclear. This CDR3 is 12 amino acids long. Germline CDR1 LGHNA, CDR2 YNFKEQ. V was clipped by 1 base and J by 7 bases, with 7 bases between them. In nucleotides, the CDR3 is TGTGCCAGCAGCCAAGTTTTCAATGAAGCTTTCTTT. Amino acid sequence: CASSQVFNEAFF.

The rearrangement links TRBV24-1 to TRBJ1-5; D is undetermined. This CDR3 has 16 amino acids. Looked up from germline, CDR1 is KGHDR and CDR2 is SFDVKD. V lost 9 bases and J 0 bases, leaving 17 bases between the germline ends. CDR3 region: CATSGGRVYSNQPQHF. The CDR3 bases are TGTGCCACCTCTGGAGGGAGGGTGTATAGCAATCAGCCCCAGCATTTT.

The chain carries TRBV7-2 and TRBJ2-2; TRBD1 agrees at 8 bases. The V and J ends lost 4 bases and 5 bases, in that order; junction bases with no gene match: 6. CDR1 and CDR2 (germline): SGHTA, FQGNSA. CDR3 size: 15 residues. DNA for the CDR3: TGTGCCAGCAGCTCACAGGGGGTCCGGACCGGGGAGCTGTTTTTT. Its translation is CASSSQGVRTGELFF.

The CDR3 DNA reads as TGCGCCAGCAGCCAGGGTCTGTTCTACGAGCAGTACTTC. It translates to CASSQGLFYEQYF. The chain recombines TRBV4-1 with TRBJ2-7; no clear D gene. Germline lookup yields CDR1 MGHRA and CDR2 YSYEKL. V shed 3 bases and J shed 3 bases, with 9 bases lying between them. This CDR3 spans 13 amino acids.

The chain has TRBV7-9 and TRBJ2-3; 9 positions match TRBD2. Per the germline V gene, CDR1 is SEHNR and CDR2 is FQNEAQ (reference sequence). J was trimmed by 3 bases and V by 5 bases; bases with no gene match: 6. CDR3 length equals 15 residues. The CDR3 loop is CASSPRGGPTDTQYF. The CDR3 bases are TGTGCCAGCAGCCCGCGGGGGGGTCCTACAGATACGCAGTATTTT. The full variable domain, its missing parts supplied by reference TRBV7-9 and TRBJ2-3, is DTGVSQNPRHKITKRGQNVTFRCDPISEHNRLYWYRQTLGQGPEFLTYFQNEAQLEKSRLLSDRFSAERPKGSFSTLEIQRTEQGDSAMYLCASSPRGGPTDTQYFGPGTRLTVL.

V is TRBV18 and J is TRBJ2-3; 10 nucleotides match TRBD2. The CDR3 extends over 17 amino acids. Trimming cost V 4 bases and J 2 bases; bases outside gene matches: 9. Germline lookup yields CDR1 KGHSH and CDR2 LQKENI. In nucleotides, the CDR3 is TGTGCCAGCTCACGTTCCTCTAGCGGGGGCGACACAGATACGCAGTATTTT. Its translation is CASSRSSSGGDTDTQYF.

This clone was picked up a small number of times. The chain has TRBV30 and TRBJ2-2, with 9 bases identical to TRBD2. Per the germline V gene, CDR1 is GTSNPN and CDR2 is SVGIG (reference sequence). V shed 3 bases and J 7 bases; nucleotides not matched to a gene: 6. The CDR3 sequence is 14 residues long. The CDR3 loop is CAWSAGGRFGELFF. The CDR3 DNA is TGTGCCTGGAGCGCGGGGGGGCGTTTCGGGGAGCTGTTTTTT.

This chain links TRBV6-5 with TRBJ2-7; D not resolved. The CDR3 totals 11 residues. The V end lost 6 bases, the J end lost 3 bases, and 6 bases lay between the germline ends. The V gene's germline CDR1 is MNHEY and CDR2 SVGAGI. CDR3 protein: CASRDHYEQYF. The CDR3 DNA reads as TGTGCCAGCAGAGATCACTACGAGCAGTACTTC.

This chain connects TRBV7-8 to TRBJ2-5, with unresolved D. This CDR3 is 14 amino acids long. With 1 base removed from V and 1 base from J, the gap between germline ends came to 7 bases. The V gene's germline CDR1 is SGHVS and CDR2 FQNEAQ. CDR3 sequence reads: CASSLGRVQETQYF. The CDR3 DNA sequence: TGTGCCAGCAGCTTAGGAAGGGTCCAAGAGACCCAGTACTTC.

This clone has only one observation. This chain links TRBV19 with TRBJ1-5; D perhaps matches TRBD1 (6 bases). CDR3 length: 14 residues. From germline, CDR1 is LNHDA and CDR2 SQIVND (reference sequence). The V and J ends lost 5 bases and 4 bases respectively, with 12 bases between them. CDR3 amino acids: CASSSGQSNQPQHF. The DNA for the CDR3 is TGTGCCAGTAGTTCAGGACAGTCAAATCAGCCCCAGCATTTT.

The chain employs TRBV7-2 and TRBJ1-2, with 7 bases lining up with TRBD1. Germline lookup yields CDR1 SGHTA and CDR2 FQGNSA. V was clipped by 5 bases and J by 0 bases; unmatched bases: 6. The CDR3 consists of 15 residues. The CDR3 here is CASSPDRIANYGYTF. The CDR3 nucleotides are TGTGCCAGCAGCCCGGACAGGATCGCTAACTATGGCTACACCTTC.

The CDR3 region has the DNA TGTGCCACCAGCAGGACTAGCGGGGTATACAATGAGCAGTTCTTC. This encodes CATSRTSGVYNEQFF. The V gene is TRBV15, the J gene TRBJ2-1, with TRBD2 identical over 11 bases. This CDR3 comprises 15 residues. The V segment lost 3 bases and the J segment 4 bases; nucleotides outside the gene matches: 2. CDR1 and CDR2 from the germline V gene are LNHNV and YYDKDF (reference sequence).

This clone appeared once. The chain combines TRBV19 with TRBJ1-2; maybe TRBD1 (5 bases). The CDR3 contains 10 residues. Trimming took off 10 bases at V and 4 bases at J, with 7 bases between the two ends. CDR1 is LNHDA, CDR2 SQIVND, per germline (reference sequence). The CDR3 nucleotides are TGTGCCACCGGGGGCTATGGCTACACCTTC. Its translation is CATGGYGYTF.

This sequence joins TRBV7-3 and TRBJ1-1; perhaps TRBD1 as D (6 bases). V lost 2 bases to trimming and J lost 4 bases, with 14 bases between them. CDR3 length: 15 amino acids. CDR1 and CDR2 from the germline V gene are SGHTA and FQGTGA. CDR3 protein: CASSLEGRGVTEAFF. The CDR3 region has the DNA TGTGCCAGCAGCTTAGAGGGCAGGGGTGTCACTGAAGCTTTCTTT.

V is TRBV7-6 and J is TRBJ2-2; D gene uncertain. The CDR3 sequence is 14 residues long. V was trimmed by 5 bases and J by 7 bases, leaving 14 bases between them. CDR1 and CDR2 from the germline V gene are SGHVS and FNYEAQ. DNA of the CDR3: TGTGCCAGCAGCCGATCTGGGCGGATCGGGGAGCTGTTTTTT. This translates into CASSRSGRIGELFF. The variable domain in full, with the rest retrieved from reference TRBV7-6 and TRBJ2-2, is GAGVSQSPRYKVTKRGQDVALRCDPISGHVSLYWYRQALGQGPEFLTYFNYEAQQDKSGLPNDRFSAERPEGSISTLTIQRTEQRDSAMYRCASSRSGRIGELFFGEGSRLTVL.

This clone has just a few counts. The sample contains more than one DNA sequence encoding this CDR3. The rearrangement links TRBV19 to TRBJ1-2; 7 nucleotides line up with TRBD1. CDR3 length: 13 residues. Per germline, CDR1 LNHDA and CDR2 SQIVND (reference sequence). V lost 5 bases, J lost 7 bases, and 7 bases stayed unmatched. The CDR3 protein is CASSADRVRGYTF. In DNA, the CDR3 is TGTGCCAGTAGTGCCGACAGGGTTCGTGGCTACACCTTC.

The CDR3 region has the DNA TGTGCCATGGGACAGACTCGAAATTCACCCCTCCACTTT. Protein sequence: CAMGQTRNSPLHF. The chain uses TRBV27 and TRBJ1-6; TRBD1 matches at 7 bases. CDR1 MNHEY and CDR2 SMNVEV come from the germline V gene (reference sequence). The CDR3 runs 13 residues. With 10 bases clipped from V and 7 bases from J, the junction kept 7 bases outside the gene matches.

The count of this clone is one. The chain recombines TRBV10-2 with TRBJ2-1, with TRBD2 matching over 9 bases. V trimming: 4 bases; J trimming: 4 bases; junction bases outside the gene matches: 5. CDR1 WSHSY and CDR2 SAAADI come from the germline V gene. The CDR3 runs to 15 residues. Here the CDR3 DNA reads TGCGCCAGCAGTGGGCAGCGGGGGGCATACAATGAGCAGTTCTTC. As protein: CASSGQRGAYNEQFF.

The chain joins TRBV9 to TRBJ2-2; 11 bases line up with TRBD2. The CDR3 covers 16 residues. V lost 4 bases to trimming and J lost 5 bases; unmatched junction nucleotides: 7. Germline CDR1 and CDR2: SGDLS and YYNGEE. In DNA form, the CDR3 reads TGTGCCAGCAGCTTTACGACTAGCGGGGCTACCGGGGAGCTGTTTTTT. Translating gives CASSFTTSGATGELFF.

The chain employs TRBV6-5 and TRBJ1-6; D is unresolved. V dropped 3 bases and J dropped 8 bases, with 17 bases sitting between them. CDR3 size: 16 residues. CDR1 is MNHEY and CDR2 is SVGAGI in the germline V gene. CDR3 coding DNA: TGTGCCAGCAGTTATTATGGTTCGGACGGAGATTCACCCCTCCACTTT. It yields the protein CASSYYGSDGDSPLHF.

This clone was picked up one time. The genes are TRBV5-1 and TRBJ1-1; D not certain. V lost 4 bases and J lost 3, with 16 bases in between. Germline CDR1 reads SGHRS; CDR2 reads YFSETQ. CDR3 size: 15 residues. Written as DNA, the CDR3 is TGCGCCAGCAGCCCAAAGACGGAACGCTACACTGAAGCTTTCTTT. This gives the protein CASSPKTERYTEAFF.

This clone was observed a single time. The chain links TRBV12-5 to TRBJ1-1, with D possibly matching TRBD1 (5 bases). Between the trimmed V and J ends, which lost 3 bases and 7 bases, there was a span of 6 bases. From germline, CDR1 is LGHNT and CDR2 FRNRAP. The CDR3 consists of 11 residues. CDR3 amino acids: CASGFGGEAFF. DNA of the CDR3: TGTGCTAGTGGTTTCGGGGGTGAAGCTTTCTTT.

The V call is TRBV7-8, the J call TRBJ2-1; TRBD1 matches 7 bases. The trim removed 5 bases at V and 6 bases at J, leaving 7 bases unmatched. There are 14 residues in the CDR3. Looked up from germline, CDR1 is SGHVS and CDR2 is FQNEAQ. The DNA of the CDR3 is TGTGCCAGCAGCCCAGGGACAGTAATCAATGAGCAGTTCTTC. This gives the protein CASSPGTVINEQFF.

The CDR3 sequence: CASSQGTLDYGYTF. CDR3 sequence (DNA): TGTGCCAGCAGCCAAGGGACATTGGACTATGGCTACACCTTC. V usage is TRBV14 and J usage is TRBJ1-2; possibly TRBD1 for D (5 bases). Trimming shortened V by 1 base and J by 3 bases, and 9 bases separated the two germline ends. Germline CDR1 reads SGHDN; CDR2 reads FVKESK. CDR3 length: 14 residues.

The chain links TRBV20-1 to TRBJ1-1; D remains unclear. Germline assignment: CDR1 DFQATT and CDR2 SNEGSKA (reference sequence). The CDR3 extends over 11 amino acids. Trimming left V 2 bases short and J 1 base short, with 2 bases between. The CDR3 reads CSARRNTEAFF. CDR3 DNA sequence: TGCAGTGCTAGACGGAACACTGAAGCTTTCTTT.

The genes are TRBV28 and TRBJ2-2; 9 bases map to TRBD1. Trimming removed 8 bases from V and 4 bases from J; junction bases left unmatched: 2. Germline V lookup: CDR1 MDHEN, CDR2 SYDVKM. The CDR3 has 13 amino acids. CDR3 nucleotide sequence: TGTGCCAGCCGGGACAGGGTCACCGGGGAGCTGTTTTTT. As protein: CASRDRVTGELFF.